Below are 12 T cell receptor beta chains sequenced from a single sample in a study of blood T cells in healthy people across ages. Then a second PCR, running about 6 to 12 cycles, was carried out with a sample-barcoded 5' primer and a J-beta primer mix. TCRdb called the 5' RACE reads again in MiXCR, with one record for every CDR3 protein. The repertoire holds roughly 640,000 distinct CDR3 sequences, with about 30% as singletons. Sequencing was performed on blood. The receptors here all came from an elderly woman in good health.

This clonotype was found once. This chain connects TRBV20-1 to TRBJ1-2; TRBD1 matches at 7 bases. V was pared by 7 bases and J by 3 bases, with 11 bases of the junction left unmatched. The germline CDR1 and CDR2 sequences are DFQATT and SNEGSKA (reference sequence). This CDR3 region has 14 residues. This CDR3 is CSGVLIGTDYGYTF. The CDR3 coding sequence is TGCAGTGGAGTGCTAATAGGGACAGACTATGGCTACACCTTC.

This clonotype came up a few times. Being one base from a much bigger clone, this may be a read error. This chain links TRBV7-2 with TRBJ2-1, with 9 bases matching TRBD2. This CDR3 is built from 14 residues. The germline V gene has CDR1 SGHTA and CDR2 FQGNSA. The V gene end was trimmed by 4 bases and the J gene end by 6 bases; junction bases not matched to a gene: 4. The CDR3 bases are TGTGCCAGCAGCTCAGGACTAGCGTGCAATGAGCAGTTCTTC. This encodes CASSSGLACNEQFF.

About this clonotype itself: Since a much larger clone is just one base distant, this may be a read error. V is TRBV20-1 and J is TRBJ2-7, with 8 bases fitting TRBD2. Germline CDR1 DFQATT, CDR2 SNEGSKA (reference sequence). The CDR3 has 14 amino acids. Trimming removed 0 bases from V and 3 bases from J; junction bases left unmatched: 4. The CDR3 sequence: CSARETTSGYEQYF. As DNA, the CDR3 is TGCAGTGCTAGAGAAACCACTAGCGGCTACGAGCAGTACTTC.

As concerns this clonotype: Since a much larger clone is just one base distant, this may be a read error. The CDR3 region is CASTGVGRSYGHTF. The CDR3 DNA reads TGTGCCAGCACGGGGGTAGGGAGGTCCTATGGCCACACCTTC. This chain uses TRBV28 with TRBJ1-2; D is possibly TRBD1 (5 bases). Germline CDR1 MDHEN, CDR2 SYDVKM. The CDR3 has 14 residues.

CDR3 nucleotide sequence: TGTGCCAGCGAGGTTACCACCGGGGAGCTGTTTTTT. Encoded protein: CASEVTTGELFF. The chain joins TRBV28 to TRBJ2-2; D call uncertain. Germline lookup yields CDR1 MDHEN and CDR2 SYDVKM. The CDR3 loop spans 12 amino acids. V was shortened by 8 bases and J by 4 bases, with 8 bases between the two germline ends.

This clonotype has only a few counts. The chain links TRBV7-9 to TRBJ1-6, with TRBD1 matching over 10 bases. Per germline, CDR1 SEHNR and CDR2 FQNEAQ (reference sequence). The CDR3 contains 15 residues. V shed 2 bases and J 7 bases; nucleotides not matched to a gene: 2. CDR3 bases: TGTGCCAGCAGCTTAACGGGACAGGGGAATTCACCCCTCCACTTT. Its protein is CASSLTGQGNSPLHF.

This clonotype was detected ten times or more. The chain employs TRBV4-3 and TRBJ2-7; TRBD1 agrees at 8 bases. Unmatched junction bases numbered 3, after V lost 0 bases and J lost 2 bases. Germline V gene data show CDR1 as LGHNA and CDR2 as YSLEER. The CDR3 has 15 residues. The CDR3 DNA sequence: TGCGCCAGCAGCCAAGAGGGACAGGTCACCTACGAGCAGTACTTC. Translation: CASSQEGQVTYEQYF.

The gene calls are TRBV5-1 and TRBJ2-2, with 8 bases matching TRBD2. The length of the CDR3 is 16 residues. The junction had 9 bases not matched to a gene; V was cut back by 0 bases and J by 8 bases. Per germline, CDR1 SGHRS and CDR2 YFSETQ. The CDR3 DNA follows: TGCGCCAGCAGCTTGGATATAGCGGGGCGGCTAGGGGAGCTGTTTTTT. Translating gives CASSLDIAGRLGELFF. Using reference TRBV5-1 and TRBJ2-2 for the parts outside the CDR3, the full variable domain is KAGVTQTPRYLIKTRGQQVTLSCSPISGHRSVSWYQQTPGQGLQFLFEYFSETQRNKGNFPGRFSGRQFSNSRSEMNVSTLELGDSALYLCASSLDIAGRLGELFFGEGSRLTVL.

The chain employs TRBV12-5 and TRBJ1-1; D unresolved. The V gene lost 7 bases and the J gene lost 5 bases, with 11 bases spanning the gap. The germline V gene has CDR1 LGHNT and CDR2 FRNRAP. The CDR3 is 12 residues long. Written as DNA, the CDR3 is TGTGCTAGTGTTCTAATAGAGACTGAAGCTTTCTTT. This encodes CASVLIETEAFF.

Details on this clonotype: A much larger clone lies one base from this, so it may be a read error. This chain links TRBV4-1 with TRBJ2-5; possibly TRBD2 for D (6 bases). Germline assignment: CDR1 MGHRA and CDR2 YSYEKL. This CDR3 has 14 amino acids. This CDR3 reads CVSSQDAGRETQYF. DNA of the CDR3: TGCGTCAGCAGCCAAGACGCAGGGAGGGAGACCCAGTACTTC.

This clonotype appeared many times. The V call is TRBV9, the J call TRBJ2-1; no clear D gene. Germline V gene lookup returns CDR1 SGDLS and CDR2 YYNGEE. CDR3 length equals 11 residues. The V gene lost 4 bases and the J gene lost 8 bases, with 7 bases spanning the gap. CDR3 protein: CASSQSYEQFF. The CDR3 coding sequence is TGTGCCAGCAGCCAAAGCTATGAGCAGTTCTTC.

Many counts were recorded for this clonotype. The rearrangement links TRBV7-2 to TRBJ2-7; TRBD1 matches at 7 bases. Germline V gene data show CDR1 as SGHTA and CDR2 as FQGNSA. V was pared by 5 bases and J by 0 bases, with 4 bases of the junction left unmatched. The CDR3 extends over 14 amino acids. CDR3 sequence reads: CASSRQGSSYEQYF. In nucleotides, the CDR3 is TGTGCCAGCAGCCGACAGGGAAGCTCCTACGAGCAGTACTTC.